The 9 T cell receptor beta chains presented below share a single source sample, sequenced in a study of a mutant IDH1 vaccine in newly diagnosed glioma. Time point noted: week 23, last vaccination. Every vaccination contained 300 ug of the mutant IDH1 20-mer peptide and was paired with topical imiquimod. Libraries were prepared by immunoSEQ multiplex PCR; TCRdb keeps only in-frame clonotypes and omits some of them. Of 70,000 to 90,000 clones in the sample, roughly 85% were seen once. Which antigens these TCRs recognize remains unknown. The sequencing used PBMCs, collected from a glioma patient whose treatment included an IDH1 peptide vaccine. The receptor source for this set is a man in his thirties or forties with glioma. Some clones in this sample may be carry-over from other donors' samples.

V gene TRBV2 combines with J gene TRBJ2-7, with 10 nucleotides matching TRBD1. Trimming removed 1 base from V and 4 bases from J; junction bases left unmatched: 4. CDR3 length: 15 amino acids. CDR1 and CDR2 (germline): SNHLY, FYNNEI. The CDR3 reads CASSEEGQGQYEQYF. The CDR3 bases are TGTGCCAGCAGTGAAGAGGGACAGGGGCAATACGAGCAGTACTTC.

The V and J genes are TRBV4-3 and TRBJ2-3, with a weak D call TRBD2 (5 bases). CDR3 length: 13 amino acids. The V end lost 1 base, the J end lost 9 bases, and 11 bases lay between the germline ends. Germline V gene lookup returns CDR1 LGHNA and CDR2 YSLEER. CDR3 nucleotides: TGCGCCAGCAGCCAAGTCGAGGGATCCACGCAGTATTTT. It specifies CASSQVEGSTQYF.

The chain has TRBV9 and TRBJ2-7, with 7 bases matching TRBD2. The CDR3 loop spans 15 amino acids. V was pared by 0 bases and J by 2 bases, with 5 bases of the junction left unmatched. Looked up from germline, CDR1 is SGDLS and CDR2 is YYNGEE. CDR3 nucleotide sequence: TGTGCCAGCAGCGTAGGGTCTAGCGGAGCCTACGAGCAGTACTTC. It specifies CASSVGSSGAYEQYF.

The V call is TRBV28, the J call TRBJ1-2, with D maybe TRBD1 (5 bases). Germline V gives CDR1 MDHEN, CDR2 SYDVKM. There are 13 residues in the CDR3. Trimming shortened V by 3 bases and J by 8 bases, and 13 bases separated the two germline ends. The CDR3 DNA follows: TGTGCCAGCAGTTTTGCCAGGGTGTCAGGCTACACCTTC. Protein: CASSFARVSGYTF.

This sequence joins TRBV7-2 and TRBJ1-4, with a tentative D call TRBD1 (6 bases). Germline V gives CDR1 SGHTA, CDR2 FQGNSA. This CDR3 region has 13 residues. With 6 bases removed from V and 8 bases from J, the gap between germline ends came to 13 bases. CDR3 DNA sequence: TGTGCCAGCAGGGACAGCCCCCTGGAAAAACTGTTTTTT. This encodes CASRDSPLEKLFF.

In its sample, this clone was seen once. The chain is built from TRBV5-1 and TRBJ2-1, with a weak D call TRBD2 (6 bases). Trimming removed 1 base at V and 8 bases at J, with 16 bases between. There are 15 residues in the CDR3. Germline CDR1 reads SGHRS; CDR2 reads YFSETQ. The CDR3 loop reads CASSLRLEAIDEQFF. Here the CDR3 DNA reads TGCGCCAGCAGCTTGCGACTAGAGGCTATAGATGAGCAGTTCTTC.

This sequence joins TRBV5-1 and TRBJ2-1, with D possibly matching TRBD1 (5 bases). From germline, CDR1 is SGHRS and CDR2 YFSETQ. The length of the CDR3 is 15 residues. V lost 0 bases and J 3 bases, leaving 10 bases between the germline ends. This CDR3 reads CASSLEGAGYNEQFF. CDR3 DNA: TGCGCCAGCAGCTTGGAAGGGGCCGGCTACAATGAGCAGTTCTTC. The whole variable domain, filled in from reference TRBV5-1 and TRBJ2-1, reads KAGVTQTPRYLIKTRGQQVTLSCSPISGHRSVSWYQQTPGQGLQFLFEYFSETQRNKGNFPGRFSGRQFSNSRSEMNVSTLELGDSALYLCASSLEGAGYNEQFFGPGTRLTVL.

This clone was detected only once. This chain connects TRBV7-9 to TRBJ1-2; possibly TRBD1 for D (5 bases). Germline CDR1 reads SEHNR; CDR2 reads FQNEAQ (reference sequence). V lost 6 bases and J 3 bases, leaving 11 bases between the germline ends. This CDR3 is built from 13 residues. The CDR3 DNA reads TGTGCCAGCAGATTAAGGGGAGACTATGGCTACACCTTC. This translates into CASRLRGDYGYTF.

Only a few counts were recorded for this clone. The CDR3 coding sequence is TGTGCCAGCAGCTTAGAGACAGGGGACTACGAGCAGTACTTC. Translated, it gives CASSLETGDYEQYF. The genes are TRBV7-4 and TRBJ2-7; TRBD1 agrees at 8 bases. This CDR3 has 14 residues. CDR1 is SGHVT and CDR2 is SQSDAQ in the germline V gene. V shed 1 base and J 3 bases; nucleotides not matched to a gene: 2.